The 21 T cell receptor beta chains below were found in one sample sequenced in a study of blood T cell repertoires in COVID-19. Only in-frame clones appear in the TCRdb table, and some are missing; sequencing was by immunoSEQ multiplex PCR. The table shows 300,000 to 450,000 clones, with 85% occurring only once. Sequenced sample: peripheral blood. The receptors stem from a woman aged 18-29 years with acute or convalescent COVID-19.

V is TRBV6-1 and J is TRBJ2-5; a weak D match, TRBD2 (5 bases). Trimming pared 3 bases from V and 7 bases from J, leaving 12 bases between. Germline CDR1 reads MNHNS; CDR2 reads SASEGT. This CDR3 contains 13 residues. CDR3 coding DNA: TGTGCCAGCAGTGAGGAGCGGCGCGGGACCCAGTACTTC. Translated: CASSEERRGTQYF.

The CDR3 DNA reads TGTGCCAGCAGCTCCCGGGACAGGGGAGGGTACGAGCAGTACTTC. It translates to CASSSRDRGGYEQYF. V usage is TRBV7-9 and J usage is TRBJ2-7, with TRBD1 matching 10 bases. Germline CDR1 and CDR2: SEHNR and FQNEAQ (reference sequence). The CDR3 spans 15 residues. V lost 4 bases and J lost 4; bases outside the gene matches: 7.

In its sample, this clone was seen once. V gene TRBV19 combines with J gene TRBJ2-1, with D unresolved. The CDR3 runs to 14 residues. Germline CDR1 reads LNHDA; CDR2 reads SQIVND (reference sequence). Trimming cost V 2 bases and J 0 bases, with 5 bases left between them. The DNA for the CDR3 is TGTGCCAGTAGTATAATGAGCTCCTACAATGAGCAGTTCTTC. The encoded protein is CASSIMSSYNEQFF.

V and J are TRBV29-1 and TRBJ1-2; TRBD1 aligns across 11 bases. The V gene's germline CDR1 is SQVTM and CDR2 ANQGSEA. The trim removed 4 bases at V and 4 bases at J, leaving 2 bases unmatched. The CDR3 is made up of 13 amino acids. The CDR3 DNA reads TGCAGCGTTGGGACAGGGGGCACCTATGGCTACACCTTC. Its protein is CSVGTGGTYGYTF.

The chain recombines TRBV12-3 or TRBV12-4 with TRBJ2-3; unclear D gene. CDR3 length: 12 residues. Trimming cost V 6 bases and J 6 bases, with 10 bases left between them. The CDR3 nucleotides are TGTGCCAGCAGCCACCGGCGGGATACGCAGTATTTT. This translates into CASSHRRDTQYF.

The chain carries TRBV11-3 and TRBJ2-1; possibly TRBD2 for D (6 bases). Germline lookup yields CDR1 SGHNT and CDR2 YENEEA. The CDR3 sequence is 12 residues long. V lost 6 bases and J lost 15, with 18 bases in between. CDR3 sequence: CASRGSAGNLFF. CDR3 nucleotides: TGTGCCAGCAGAGGTTCAGCGGGTAACTTGTTCTTC. Combining the CDR3 with reference TRBV11-3 and TRBJ2-1 gives the whole variable domain EAGVVQSPRYKIIEKKQPVAFWCNPISGHNTLYWYLQNLGQGPELLIRYENEEAVDDSQLPKDRFSAERLKGVDSTLKIQPAELGDSAVYLCASRGSAGNLFFGPGTRLTVL.

The rearrangement links TRBV11-2 to TRBJ1-6; D gene uncertain. Trimming removed 5 bases at V and 8 bases at J, with 13 bases between. Germline CDR1 and CDR2: SGHAT and FQNNGV. The CDR3 covers 14 residues. The CDR3 here is CASSLRQLDSPLHF. The CDR3 DNA reads as TGTGCCAGCAGCCTCAGACAATTAGATTCACCCCTCCACTTT. Supplemented by reference TRBV11-2 and TRBJ1-6, the full variable domain reads EAGVAQSPRYKIIEKRQSVAFWCNPISGHATLYWYQQILGQGPKLLIQFQNNGVVDDSQLPKDRFSAERLKGVDSTLKIQPAKLEDSAVYLCASSLRQLDSPLHFGNGTRLTVT.

The chain couples TRBV7-2 to TRBJ1-2; TRBD1 agrees at 7 bases. CDR1 is SGHTA and CDR2 is FQGNSA in the germline V gene. The V segment lost 5 bases and the J segment 2 bases; nucleotides outside the gene matches: 8. This CDR3 has 15 residues. Written as DNA, the CDR3 is TGTGCCAGCAGCGCGACGGGACAGATCAACTATGGCTACACCTTC. Translating it yields CASSATGQINYGYTF.

The chain recombines TRBV6-1 with TRBJ1-4; TRBD1 matches at 9 bases. CDR1 is MNHNS, CDR2 SASEGT, per germline. After removal of 3 bases from V and 7 bases from J, the junction contained 3 bases not matched to a gene. The CDR3 loop spans 14 amino acids. Written as DNA, the CDR3 is TGTGCCAGCAGTGAGACAGGGGGTCTTGAAAAACTGTTTTTT. Its translation: CASSETGGLEKLFF.

This chain links TRBV6-6 with TRBJ1-5; D is uncertain. The CDR3 extends over 14 amino acids. Germline CDR1 and CDR2: MNHNY and SVGAGI (reference sequence). V was shortened by 3 bases and J by 4 bases, with 10 bases between the two germline ends. The CDR3 sequence: CASSYAGANQPQHF. CDR3 coding DNA: TGTGCCAGCAGTTATGCAGGTGCAAATCAGCCCCAGCATTTT.

This chain uses TRBV6-5 with TRBJ1-6; D is possibly TRBD1 (6 bases). Trimming took off 1 base at V and 10 bases at J, with 14 bases between the two ends. Germline V gene sequence: CDR1 MNHEY, CDR2 SVGAGI. The CDR3 consists of 15 residues. The CDR3 DNA sequence: TGTGCCAGCAGTTACTATCGACAGGTGGGCTCACCCCTCCACTTT. This sequence encodes CASSYYRQVGSPLHF.

The rearrangement uses TRBV19 and TRBJ1-5, with D possibly being TRBD1 (5 bases). Germline values: CDR1 LNHDA, CDR2 SQIVND (reference sequence). The CDR3 is made up of 16 amino acids. Trimming shortened V by 2 bases and J by 2 bases, and 13 bases separated the two germline ends. CDR3 in amino acids: CASSIPQGPGNQPQHF. The CDR3 nucleotides read TGTGCCAGTAGTATACCCCAGGGCCCGGGCAATCAGCCCCAGCATTTT.

This clone has more than one count but fewer than ten. The genes are TRBV7-6 and TRBJ1-1, with D possibly being TRBD1 (6 bases). The germline gives CDR1 SGHVS, CDR2 FNYEAQ. This CDR3 has 12 residues. With 11 bases removed from V and 4 bases from J, the gap between germline ends came to 14 bases. The CDR3 sequence is CAVGGAGTEAFF. The CDR3 DNA follows: TGTGCCGTTGGGGGCGCGGGCACTGAAGCTTTCTTT.

The gene calls are TRBV28 and TRBJ1-5; no definite D call. Trimming shortened V by 6 bases and J by 1 base, and 13 bases separated the two germline ends. The CDR3 has 15 residues. Germline V gives CDR1 MDHEN, CDR2 SYDVKM. The CDR3 DNA reads as TGTGCCAGCAGCCCGGGTCGGGAAAGCAATCAGCCCCAGCATTTT. It specifies CASSPGRESNQPQHF. Full variable domain (missing parts from reference TRBV28 and TRBJ1-5): DVKVTQSSRYLVKRTGEKVFLECVQDMDHENMFWYRQDPGLGLRLIYFSYDVKMKEKGDIPEGYSVSREKKERFSLILESASTNQTSMYLCASSPGRESNQPQHFGDGTRLSIL.

This rearrangement joins TRBV2 to TRBJ2-1, with D uncertain. Trimming cost V 8 bases and J 3 bases, with 11 bases left between them. Germline V gene sequence: CDR1 SNHLY, CDR2 FYNNEI. The CDR3 has 13 amino acids. This chain's CDR3 is CASQARLYNEQFF. CDR3 sequence (DNA): TGTGCCAGCCAAGCTAGACTCTACAATGAGCAGTTCTTC.

In its sample, this clone was seen a few times. In DNA, the CDR3 is TGTGCCTTAACAGGGTTGATGGGCACTGAAGCTTTCTTT. Amino acid sequence: CALTGLMGTEAFF. The chain employs TRBV30 and TRBJ1-1; D possibly corresponds to TRBD1 (6 bases). CDR1 GTSNPN and CDR2 SVGIG come from the germline V gene (reference sequence). Trimming took off 7 bases at V and 4 bases at J, with 16 bases between the two ends. This CDR3 has 13 amino acids.

V gene TRBV30 combines with J gene TRBJ1-5; D is unclear. Germline-derived CDR1 and CDR2 are GTSNPN and SVGIG (reference sequence). Trimming stripped 5 bases from V and 1 base from J, with 9 bases between. The CDR3 loop spans 13 amino acids. The CDR3 nucleotides read TGTGCCTGGGACGAACAGAGCAATCAGCCCCAGCATTTT. It encodes CAWDEQSNQPQHF.

This sequence joins TRBV6-2 or TRBV6-3 and TRBJ1-2, with 10 nucleotides matching TRBD1. The germline gives CDR1 MNHEY, CDR2 SVGEGT. The CDR3 spans 17 residues. V trimming: 6 bases; J trimming: 3 bases; junction bases outside the gene matches: 13. The CDR3 spells CASSPRDRGGGDYGYTF. Written as DNA, the CDR3 is TGTGCCAGCAGCCCCCGGGACAGGGGAGGAGGAGACTATGGCTACACCTTC.

The rearrangement links TRBV2 to TRBJ1-3, with D perhaps TRBD1 (5 bases). CDR1 is SNHLY, CDR2 FYNNEI, per germline. V was cut by 8 bases and J by 0 bases, with 11 bases left in between. This CDR3 comprises 14 residues. This chain's CDR3 is CASGVQGSGNTIYF. CDR3 DNA sequence: TGTGCCAGCGGCGTGCAGGGCTCTGGAAACACCATATATTTT.

The chain couples TRBV5-4 to TRBJ2-7, with 7 bases matching TRBD2. There are 14 residues in the CDR3. V was clipped by 4 bases and J by 5 bases; unmatched bases: 9. CDR1 and CDR2 from the germline V gene are SGHNT and YYREEE (reference sequence). Here the CDR3 reads CASSGAGTINEQYF. As DNA, the CDR3 is TGTGCCAGCAGCGGAGCCGGGACTATAAACGAGCAGTACTTC.

The chain joins TRBV29-1 to TRBJ2-4; D is perhaps TRBD2 (6 bases). Germline V lookup: CDR1 SQVTM, CDR2 ANQGSEA. Trimming pared 3 bases from V and 16 bases from J, leaving 19 bases between. The CDR3 is made up of 12 amino acids. The CDR3 loop is CSVDNGGPFNYF. CDR3 in DNA: TGCAGCGTTGATAACGGGGGTCCCTTTAATTACTTC.